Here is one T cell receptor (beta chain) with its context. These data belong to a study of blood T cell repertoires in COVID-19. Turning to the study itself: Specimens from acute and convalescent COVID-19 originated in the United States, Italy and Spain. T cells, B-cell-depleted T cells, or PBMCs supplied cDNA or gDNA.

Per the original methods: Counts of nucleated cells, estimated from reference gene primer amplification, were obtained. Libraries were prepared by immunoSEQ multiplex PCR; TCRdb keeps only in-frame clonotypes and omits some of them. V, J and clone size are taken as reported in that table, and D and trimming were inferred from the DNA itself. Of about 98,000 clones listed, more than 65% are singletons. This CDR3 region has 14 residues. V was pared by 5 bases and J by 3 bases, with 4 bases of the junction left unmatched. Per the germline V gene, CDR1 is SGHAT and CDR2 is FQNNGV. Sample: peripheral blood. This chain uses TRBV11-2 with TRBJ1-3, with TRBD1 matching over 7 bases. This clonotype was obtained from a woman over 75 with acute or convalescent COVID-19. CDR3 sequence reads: CASSTNRGGNTIYF. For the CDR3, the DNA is TGTGCCAGCAGCACAAACAGGGGTGGAAACACCATATATTTT.